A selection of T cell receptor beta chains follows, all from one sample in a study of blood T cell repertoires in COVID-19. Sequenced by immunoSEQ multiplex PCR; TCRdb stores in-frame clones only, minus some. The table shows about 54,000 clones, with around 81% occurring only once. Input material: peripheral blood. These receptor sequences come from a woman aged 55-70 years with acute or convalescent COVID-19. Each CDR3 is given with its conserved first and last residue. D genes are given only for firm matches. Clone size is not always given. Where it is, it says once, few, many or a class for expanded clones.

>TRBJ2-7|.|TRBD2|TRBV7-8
TGTGCCAGCAGCTTCACCCGGACTAGCGGGAGTCCCTACGAGCAGTACTTC
CASSFTRTSGSPYEQYF
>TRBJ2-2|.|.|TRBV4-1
TGCGCCAGCACCCCGTTTCAGGGGAGGGCCACCGGGGAGCTGTTTTTT
CASTPFQGRATGELFF
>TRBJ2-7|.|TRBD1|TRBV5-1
TGCGCCAGCAGCTGGGGACAGGGGATAGGCGAGCAGTACTTC
CASSWGQGIGEQYF
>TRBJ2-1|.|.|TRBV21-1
TGTGCCAACGGGACTAGCGGGAGTCCTAACAATGAGCAGTTCTTC
CANGTSGSPNNEQFF
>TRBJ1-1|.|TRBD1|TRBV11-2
TGTGCCAGCAGCTTAGGATGGGGACAGGGGAAGTCGAACACTGAAGCTTTCTTT
CASSLGWGQGKSNTEAFF
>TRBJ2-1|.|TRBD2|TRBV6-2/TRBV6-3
TGTGCCAGCACCCCCCTAGCGGGAGTTGAGCAGTTCTTC
CASTPLAGVEQFF
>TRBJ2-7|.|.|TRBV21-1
TGTGCCAGCAGCAAAGTCGACAGAAAAGAACCCTACGAGCAGTACTTC
CASSKVDRKEPYEQYF
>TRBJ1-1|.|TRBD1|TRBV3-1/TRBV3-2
TGTGCCAGCAGCCAACTCGGACAGGGTACGACTGAAGCTTTCTTT
CASSQLGQGTTEAFF
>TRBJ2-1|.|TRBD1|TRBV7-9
TGTGCCAGCAGCGTAGGGACAGGGAATGAGCAGTTCTTC
CASSVGTGNEQFF
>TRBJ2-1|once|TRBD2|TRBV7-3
TGTGCCAGCAGCTCCGGGGGGATAGGCAACTACAATGAGCAGTTCTTC
CASSSGGIGNYNEQFF